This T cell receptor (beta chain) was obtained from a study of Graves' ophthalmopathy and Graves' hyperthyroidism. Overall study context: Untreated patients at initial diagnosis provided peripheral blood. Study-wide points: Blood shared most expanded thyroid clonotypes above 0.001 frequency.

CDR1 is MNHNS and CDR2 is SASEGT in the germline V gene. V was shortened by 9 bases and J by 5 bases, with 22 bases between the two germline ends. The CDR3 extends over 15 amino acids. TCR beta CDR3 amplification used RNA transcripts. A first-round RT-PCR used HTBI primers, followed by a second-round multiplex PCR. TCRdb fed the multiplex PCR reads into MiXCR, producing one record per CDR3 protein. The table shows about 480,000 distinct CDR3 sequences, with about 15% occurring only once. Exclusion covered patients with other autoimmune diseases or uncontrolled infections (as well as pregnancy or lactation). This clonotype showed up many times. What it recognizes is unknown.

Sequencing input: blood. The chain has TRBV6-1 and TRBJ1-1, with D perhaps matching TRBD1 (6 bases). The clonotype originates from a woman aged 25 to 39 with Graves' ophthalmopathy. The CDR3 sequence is CASDGGGGGLTEAFF. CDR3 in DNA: TGTGCCAGTGACGGGGGCGGAGGAGGTCTAACTGAAGCTTTCTTT.